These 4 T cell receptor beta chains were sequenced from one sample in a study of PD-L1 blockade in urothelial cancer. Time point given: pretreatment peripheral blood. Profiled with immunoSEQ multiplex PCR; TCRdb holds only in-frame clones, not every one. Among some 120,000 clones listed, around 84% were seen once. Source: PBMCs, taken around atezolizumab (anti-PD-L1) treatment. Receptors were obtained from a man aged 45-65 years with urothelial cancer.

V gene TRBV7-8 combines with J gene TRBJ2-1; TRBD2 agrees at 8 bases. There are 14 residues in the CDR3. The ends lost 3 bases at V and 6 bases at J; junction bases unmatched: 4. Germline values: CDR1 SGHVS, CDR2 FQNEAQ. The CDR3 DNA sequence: TGTGCCAGCAGCTTCGGGACTAGATTCAATGAGCAGTTCTTC. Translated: CASSFGTRFNEQFF.

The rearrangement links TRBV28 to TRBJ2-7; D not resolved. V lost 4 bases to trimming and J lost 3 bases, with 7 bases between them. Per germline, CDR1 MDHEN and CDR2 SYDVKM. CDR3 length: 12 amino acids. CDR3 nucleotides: TGTGCCAGCAGTTCACCCGGCTACGAGCAGTACTTC. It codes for CASSSPGYEQYF.

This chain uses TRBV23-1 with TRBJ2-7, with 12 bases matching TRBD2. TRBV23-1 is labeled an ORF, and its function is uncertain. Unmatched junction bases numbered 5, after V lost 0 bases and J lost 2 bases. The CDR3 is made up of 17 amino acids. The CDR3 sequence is CASSQSPLAGGPYEQYF. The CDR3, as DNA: TGCGCCAGCAGTCAATCCCCCCTAGCGGGAGGGCCCTACGAGCAGTACTTC.

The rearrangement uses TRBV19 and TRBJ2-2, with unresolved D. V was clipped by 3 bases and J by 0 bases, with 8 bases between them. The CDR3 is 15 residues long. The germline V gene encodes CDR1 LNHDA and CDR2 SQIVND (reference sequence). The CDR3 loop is CASSIFNTNTGELFF. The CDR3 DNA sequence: TGTGCCAGTAGTATCTTCAACACGAACACCGGGGAGCTGTTTTTT.